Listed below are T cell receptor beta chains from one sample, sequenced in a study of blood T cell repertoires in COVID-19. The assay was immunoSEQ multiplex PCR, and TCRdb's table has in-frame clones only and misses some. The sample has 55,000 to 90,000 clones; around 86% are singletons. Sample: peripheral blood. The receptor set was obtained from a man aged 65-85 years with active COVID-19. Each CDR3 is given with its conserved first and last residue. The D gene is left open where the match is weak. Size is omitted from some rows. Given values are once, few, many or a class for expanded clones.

CDR3 DNA: TGTGCCAGCAGTTACTCCGGGGGGGGGACCACTGAAGCTTTCTTT
CDR3 protein: CASSYSGGGTTEAFF
D gene: -
V gene: TRBV6-5
J gene: TRBJ1-1
clone size: -

CDR3 DNA: TGTGCCAGCACTAAGGGGGGGGCGAACTCTGGAAACACCATATATTTT
CDR3 protein: CASTKGGANSGNTIYF
D gene: -
V gene: TRBV11-2
J gene: TRBJ1-3
clone size: -

CDR3 DNA: TGTGCCAGCAGCAAAAGGCACGGGGGGGACAATGAGCAGTTCTTC
CDR3 protein: CASSKRHGGDNEQFF
D gene: TRBD2
V gene: TRBV14
J gene: TRBJ2-1
clone size: -

CDR3 DNA: TGTGCCAGCAGGACCGGGACTAGGGGCACCGGGGAGCTGTTTTTT
CDR3 protein: CASRTGTRGTGELFF
D gene: TRBD2
V gene: TRBV6-6
J gene: TRBJ2-2
clone size: -

CDR3 DNA: TGTGCCACCAGCCGAAGCGGGACCTCCTACGAGCAGTACTTC
CDR3 protein: CATSRSGTSYEQYF
D gene: TRBD2
V gene: TRBV15
J gene: TRBJ2-7
clone size: -

CDR3 DNA: TGTGCCAGCAGCAGAGAGGGACTAGCGGGGAACTACAATGAGCAGTTCTTC
CDR3 protein: CASSREGLAGNYNEQFF
D gene: TRBD2
V gene: TRBV5-4
J gene: TRBJ2-1
clone size: -

CDR3 DNA: TGTGCCAGCTCCCAAGGACTAGCAGACAATGAGCAGTTCTTC
CDR3 protein: CASSQGLADNEQFF
D gene: TRBD2
V gene: TRBV18
J gene: TRBJ2-1
clone size: -

CDR3 DNA: TGTGCCGCGGGCGGACAGGGCTACGAGCAGTACTTC
CDR3 protein: CAAGGQGYEQYF
D gene: TRBD1
V gene: TRBV19
J gene: TRBJ2-7
clone size: once

CDR3 DNA: TGCGCCAGCAGCCAGGCGGACAGGATCTACGAGCAGTACTTC
CDR3 protein: CASSQADRIYEQYF
D gene: TRBD1
V gene: TRBV4-1
J gene: TRBJ2-7
clone size: -

CDR3 DNA: TGTGCCAGCTCACCGGGGGCTAGCGGGAGCCACGAGCAGTACTTC
CDR3 protein: CASSPGASGSHEQYF
D gene: TRBD2
V gene: TRBV18
J gene: TRBJ2-7
clone size: -